This T cell receptor (beta chain) was identified in a study of beta chain features in type 1 diabetes. In its sample, this clone was seen a few times. Of the isolated RNA, all was reverse transcribed, and so the sequenced material was expressed TCRB transcripts. Assay: immunoSEQ multiplex PCR; the TCRdb copy retains only in-frame clones and omits some. The repertoire consists of approximately 330,000 clones, with approximately 10% occurring once and the leading ten covering roughly 0.014%. A sort by CD45RO/CCR7/CD25/CD127/CD95/CD27 yielded CD4+ naive, central memory, regulatory and stem cell-like memory cells. This CDR3 spans 14 amino acids. Germline V gene lookup returns CDR1 MDHEN and CDR2 SYDVKM. V lost 5 bases and J 5 bases, leaving 15 bases between the germline ends.

Sample: naive CD4+ T cells from blood. This sequence was found in a woman between 25 and 40 years old in good health. The chain couples TRBV28 to TRBJ2-5; D is uncertain. In nucleotides, the CDR3 is TGTGCCAGCAGTCCCTCGAGTGATACGGAGACCCAGTACTTC. Amino acid sequence: CASSPSSDTETQYF.